The 9 T cell receptor beta chains below come from one sample, sequenced in a study of glioma-infiltrating T cells. Amplification of TCR alpha and beta CDR3 regions from RNA used iRepertoire nested multiplex PCR. One entry per CDR3 protein, called by TCRdb with MiXCR from the multiplex PCR reads. The sample yields 300,000 to 400,000 distinct CDR3 sequences, more than 35% seen once. The source material was glioma tissue, nonneoplastic brain tissue, or PBMCs (not recorded which). Receptor source: a human donor with low-grade glioma or glioblastoma, undergoing nonglioma brain surgery, or in good health (not recorded which).

To note about this clonotype: Just one base apart from a much larger clone, this may be a read error. V usage is TRBV6-2 or TRBV6-3 and J usage is TRBJ1-5; D is unclear. This CDR3 is built from 13 residues. Looked up from germline, CDR1 is MNHEY and CDR2 is SVGEGT. The CDR3: CASRQGFNHPQHF. The CDR3 nucleotides are TGTGCCAGCAGGCAAGGGTTTAATCACCCCCAGCATTTT.

Comments on this clonotype: A junction end diverges from the germline sequence, so it may reflect a read error. The CDR3 loop is CASSESAGGMLRPYELYF. In nucleotides, the CDR3 is TGTGCCAGCAGTGAATCGGCCGGCGGGATGCTGCGACCCTACGAGCTGTACTTC. V is TRBV25-1 and J is TRBJ2-7; D is possibly TRBD2 (6 bases). CDR3 length equals 18 residues. Germline values: CDR1 MGHDK, CDR2 SYGVNS.

Many counts were recorded for this clonotype. V usage is TRBV12-3 or TRBV12-4 and J usage is TRBJ2-3; 9 positions match TRBD2. V lost 6 bases and J lost 2; bases outside the gene matches: 3. The length of the CDR3 is 14 residues. The CDR3 DNA reads as TGTGCCAGCAGCCCGGGACTAGCCACAGATACGCAGTATTTT. This translates into CASSPGLATDTQYF.

To note about this clonotype: Mismatch with germline at one junction end may stem from a read error. The chain couples TRBV7-2 to TRBJ1-2, with 8 bases aligning to TRBD1. Germline assignment: CDR1 SGHTA and CDR2 FQGNSA. The CDR3 is 15 residues long. CDR3 nucleotide sequence: TGTGCCAGCAGCACATACCAGGGGGCGGGGAATGGCTACGCCTTC. It is translated as CASSTYQGAGNGYAF.

The V and J genes are TRBV4-2 and TRBJ2-3; 7 nucleotides line up with TRBD1. V gave up 0 bases and J gave up 0 bases; unmatched junction bases: 24. Per germline, CDR1 LGHNA and CDR2 YNFKEQ. This CDR3 region has 23 residues. For the CDR3, the DNA is TGTGCCAGCAGCCAAGATCCCCCACGGTCCACTCGACAGGGTTTAATCAGCACAGATACGCAGTATTTT. Amino acids: CASSQDPPRSTRQGLISTDTQYF.

This clonotype was counted a single time. V gene TRBV24-1 combines with J gene TRBJ2-5; perhaps TRBD1 as D (5 bases). V was clipped by 5 bases and J by 4 bases, with 10 bases between them. The CDR3 is made up of 13 amino acids. Germline values: CDR1 KGHDR, CDR2 SFDVKD. Here the CDR3 reads CATSVQVLETQYF. The CDR3 DNA sequence: TGTGCCACCAGTGTACAGGTACTAGAGACCCAGTACTTC.

Regarding this clonotype: Possible read error: a much larger clone is one base away. The V gene is TRBV27, the J gene TRBJ1-5, with a tentative D call TRBD1 (6 bases). From germline, CDR1 is MNHEY and CDR2 SMNVEV (reference sequence). The V and J ends lost 2 bases and 7 bases respectively, with 12 bases between them. The CDR3 contains 14 residues. In DNA, the CDR3 is TGTGCCAGCAGTTTAATCAGGGGAGAACAGCCCCAGCATTTT. It codes for CASSLIRGEQPQHF.

V usage is TRBV5-1 and J usage is TRBJ1-1; D ambiguous. The CDR3 has 14 amino acids. Germline CDR1 SGHRS, CDR2 YFSETQ. Trimming left V 2 bases short and J 1 base short, with 9 bases between. Here the CDR3 reads CASSFDGENTEAFF. CDR3 bases: TGCGCCAGCAGCTTCGACGGGGAGAACACTGAAGCTTTCTTT.

V usage is TRBV10-3 and J usage is TRBJ2-3, with D possibly matching TRBD1 (6 bases). There are 15 residues in the CDR3. Germline loops: CDR1 ENHRY, CDR2 SYGVKD. The V and J ends lost 5 bases and 0 bases respectively, with 12 bases between them. The CDR3 sequence: CAISSDRTSTDTQYF. The DNA for the CDR3 is TGTGCCATCAGTAGTGACAGGACTAGCACAGATACGCAGTATTTT.